Presented here are 16 T cell receptor beta chains from one specimen sequenced in a study of Tregs in tolerant kidney transplant recipients. The nonmyeloablative bone marrow transplants came from related graft donors, with transient mixed chimerism. TCRdb's table, derived via immunoSEQ multiplex PCR, lists solely in-frame clones and lacks some. In all, the sample yields some 30,000 clones. The sample in question was CD4+ T cells from blood (PBMCs), obtained 24 months after the transplant. The receptors originated from a human patient who received a combined kidney and bone marrow transplant. Some T cells may originate from the graft donor.

As for this clone: The read terminates 3 residues before the CDR3 end, so the remaining end is supplied by the germline J gene. The chain links TRBV7-2 to TRBJ1-5; the D is unclear. Germline V lookup: CDR1 SGHTA, CDR2 FQGNSA. Trimming shortened V by 4 bases and J by 6 bases, and 10 bases separated the two germline ends. The CDR3 consists of 13 residues. This CDR3 is CASSSGWPQPQHF. The covered CDR3 bases are TGTGCCAGCAGCTCCGGGTGGCCTCAGCCC.

A remark on this clone: Read coverage stops 3 residues before the CDR3 terminus; the germline J gene supplies the remainder. V is TRBV20-1 and J is TRBJ1-5; D unresolved. The V gene's germline CDR1 is DFQATT and CDR2 SNEGSKA (reference sequence). V gave up 6 bases and J gave up 0 bases, with 18 bases separating them. CDR3 size: 16 residues. The DNA read from the CDR3 is TGCAGTGCCCGAAGGACGGGGAAACCTAGCAATCAGCCC. Its translation is CSARRTGKPSNQP. The entire CDR3 is CSARRTGKPSNQPQHF.

To note about this clone: The read terminates 3 residues ahead of where the CDR3 ends, so the germline J gene completes it. The genes are TRBV19 and TRBJ2-1; 10 nucleotides line up with TRBD1. The J segment lost 4 bases and the V segment lost 2 bases, leaving 5 bases of the junction unmatched. The CDR3 consists of 16 residues. Germline V gene data show CDR1 as LNHDA and CDR2 as SQIVND (reference sequence). This CDR3 is CASSILDRGQYNEQFF. Incomplete CDR3 DNA: TGTGCCAGTAGTATACTCGACAGGGGGCAATACAATGAG.

Of note for this clone: The CDR3 end is not reached by the read, which stops 3 residues before it; the germline J gene fills it in. J is TRBJ1-1 and V is TRBV20-1; 10 bases agree with TRBD1. From germline, CDR1 is DFQATT and CDR2 SNEGSKA (reference sequence). There are 14 residues in the CDR3. With V trimmed by 3 bases and J by 1 base, 2 bases remained unmatched. The part of the CDR3 DNA that was read is TGCAGTGCTAGGGGGGACAGGGGGAACACTGAA. Amino acid sequence: CSARGDRGNTE. The entire CDR3 sequence reads CSARGDRGNTEAFF.

As regards this clone: The read gets to within 3 residues of the CDR3 end, and the germline J gene fills in the rest. This chain connects TRBV29-1 to TRBJ2-2; 8 nucleotides match TRBD1. Trimming removed 6 bases from V and 6 bases from J; junction bases left unmatched: 3. Germline V gives CDR1 SQVTM, CDR2 ANQGSEA. This CDR3 contains 12 residues. Partial CDR3 DNA: TGCAGCGTACACAGGGGGTCCGGGGAG. It yields the protein CSVHRGSGE. The full CDR3 sequence reads CSVHRGSGELFF.

In the case of this clone: The read terminates 3 residues ahead of where the CDR3 ends, so the germline J gene completes it. This chain joins TRBV7-2 and TRBJ1-5; D is undetermined. V lost 4 bases and J 0 bases, leaving 4 bases between the germline ends. This CDR3 contains 13 residues. Germline values: CDR1 SGHTA, CDR2 FQGNSA. Partial CDR3 DNA: TGTGCCAGCAGCTCCTATAGCAATCAGCCC. Translated, it gives CASSSYSNQP. In full, the CDR3 reads CASSSYSNQPQHF.

Worth noting for this clone: The read falls 3 residues short of the CDR3 end, and the missing part is taken from the germline J gene. J is TRBJ2-1 and V is TRBV5-1; weak D call: TRBD2 (6 bases). The CDR3 extends over 14 amino acids. The V gene's germline CDR1 is SGHRS and CDR2 YFSETQ. V gave up 2 bases and J gave up 8 bases, with 14 bases separating them. Incomplete CDR3 DNA: TGCGCCAGCAGCTTCTTGACTAGAGCGGATGAG. This gives the protein CASSFLTRADE. The entire CDR3 sequence reads CASSFLTRADEQFF.

A remark on this clone: The read stops 3 residues short of the end of the CDR3; the missing end is completed from the germline J gene. The J gene is TRBJ2-5, the V gene TRBV2; no clear D. The germline gives CDR1 SNHLY, CDR2 FYNNEI. Deletions cut 7 bases from V and 1 base from J, with 7 bases between. There are 12 residues in the CDR3. Partial CDR3 DNA: TGTGCCAGCAACCGAGGCCAAGAGACC. Its protein is CASNRGQET. The CDR3 reads in full as CASNRGQETQYF.

Worth noting for this clone: The read ends 3 residues early relative to the CDR3; the germline J gene fills the gap. J is TRBJ2-3 and V is TRBV27; a possible D gene is TRBD2 (7 bases). This CDR3 has 14 amino acids. Germline CDR1 reads MNHEY; CDR2 reads SMNVEV (reference sequence). V was shortened by 2 bases and J by 8 bases, with 14 bases between the two germline ends. The sequenced part of the CDR3 DNA is TGTGCCAGCAGTTTAAAGGGGGGGGGTAGTACG. Translating it yields CASSLKGGGST. In full, the CDR3 is CASSLKGGGSTQYF.

Concerning this clone itself: The read finishes 3 residues shy of the CDR3 end, and the germline J gene is used to complete it. This chain links TRBV5-1 with TRBJ2-3; TRBD2 matches at 9 bases. The length of the CDR3 is 14 residues. Germline V CDR1 and CDR2: SGHRS, YFSETQ. V trimming: 4 bases; J trimming: 4 bases; junction bases outside the gene matches: 4. The DNA read from the CDR3 is TGCGCCAGCAGCCTTAGCGGGAGCGCAGATACG. Its protein is CASSLSGSADT. The entire CDR3 reads CASSLSGSADTQYF.

Turning to this clone: The CDR3 extends 3 residues past the end of the read, so its final part is completed from the germline J gene. The V and J genes are TRBV11-2 and TRBJ2-7, with D maybe TRBD2 (5 bases). Germline-derived CDR1 and CDR2 are SGHAT and FQNNGV. V lost 1 base and J lost 3, with 13 bases in between. The CDR3 totals 15 residues. The CDR3: CASSLGPSGYYEQYF. The covered CDR3 bases are TGTGCCAGCAGCTTAGGACCCAGCGGCTACTACGAG.

Note on this clone: The CDR3 end lies 3 residues beyond the end of the read and is filled in from the germline J gene. The V and J genes are TRBV29-1 and TRBJ1-1, with a possible D match to TRBD1 (5 bases). V lost 2 bases and J 1 base, leaving 5 bases between the germline ends. The CDR3 totals 12 residues. In germline, CDR1 is SQVTM, CDR2 ANQGSEA. This chain's CDR3 is CSVERGNTEAFF. The CDR3 bases that were read are TGCAGCGTTGAAAGGGGGAACACTGAA. The full variable domain, its missing parts supplied by reference TRBV29-1 and TRBJ1-1, is SAVISQKPSRDICQRGTSLTIQCQVDSQVTMMFWYRQQPGQSLTLIATANQGSEATYESGFVIDKFPISRPNLTFSTLTVSNMSPEDSSIYLCSVERGNTEAFFGQGTRLTVV.

Turning to this clone: The read ends 3 residues shy of where the CDR3 ends; the end is completed using the germline J gene. This sample includes further DNA sequences coding for the same CDR3. The chain employs TRBV20-1 and TRBJ2-3; 14 bases fit TRBD2. Unmatched junction bases numbered 5, after V lost 6 bases and J lost 3 bases. The CDR3 contains 15 residues. The germline gives CDR1 DFQATT, CDR2 SNEGSKA (reference sequence). CDR3 protein: CSAGTSGRGTDTQYF. CDR3 DNA, as far as it was read: TGCAGTGCGGGGACTAGCGGGAGAGGAACAGATACG.

With regard to this clone: The read ends 3 residues early relative to the CDR3; the germline J gene fills the gap. This chain joins TRBV10-3 and TRBJ2-7; 8 bases map to TRBD1. CDR3 size: 15 residues. Germline V lookup: CDR1 ENHRY, CDR2 SYGVKD. J lost 0 bases, V lost 2 bases, and 3 bases had no gene match. The covered CDR3 bases are TGTGCCATCAGTGAGGGGGACAGGTACTCCTACGAG. This codes for CAISEGDRYSYE. The CDR3 in its entirety is CAISEGDRYSYEQYF.

Of note for this clone: The sequenced fragment ends 3 residues before the CDR3 boundary, so the rest is inferred from the germline J gene. The V gene is TRBV18, the J gene TRBJ1-1; D perhaps matches TRBD1 (5 bases). The germline V gene has CDR1 KGHSH and CDR2 LQKENI. With 6 bases removed from V and 1 base from J, the gap between germline ends came to 9 bases. CDR3 length: 13 residues. The CDR3 bases that were read are TGTGCCAGCTCGCTGGACACGAACACTGAA. Translating it yields CASSLDTNTE. Given in full, the CDR3 is CASSLDTNTEAFF. Using reference TRBV18 and TRBJ1-1 for the parts outside the CDR3, the full variable domain is NAGVMQNPRHLVRRRGQEARLRCSPMKGHSHVYWYRQLPEEGLKFMVYLQKENIIDESGMPKERFSAEFPKEGPSILRIQQVVRGDSAAYFCASSLDTNTEAFFGQGTRLTVV.

Concerning this clone itself: The sequence runs out 3 residues before the end of the CDR3; the remainder is reconstructed from the germline J gene. The chain combines TRBV20-1 with TRBJ1-4; 10 nucleotides line up with TRBD1. The CDR3 runs to 16 residues. The germline gives CDR1 DFQATT, CDR2 SNEGSKA (reference sequence). J lost 7 bases, V lost 5 bases, and 13 bases had no gene match. The CDR3 bases that were read are TGCAGTGCTTCCGACAGGGGGCGCGGGGATGGTGAAAAA. Translated, it gives CSASDRGRGDGEK. The full CDR3 reads CSASDRGRGDGEKLFF.